This TCR beta chain was captured in a study of regulatory T cells in long-lasting Graves disease. Deletions cut 2 bases from V and 6 bases from J, with 4 bases between. CDR3 length: 12 amino acids. The V gene's germline CDR1 is SGHTA and CDR2 FQGTGA. With iRepertoire HTBI primers and Arm-PCR of CDR3 regions, TCR beta libraries were built. TCRdb reprocessed the multiplex PCR reads with MiXCR, giving one entry per CDR3 protein. Here the sample spans roughly 350,000 distinct CDR3 sequences, around 15% being singletons. This clonotype was detected a few times. Its antigen is not identified. Just one base apart from a much larger clone, this may be a read error. Indicated time point: newly diagnosed GD, antithyroid drugs for less than 3 months. The TCR library was prepared using RNA isolated from PBMCs. General study results and limits: Persistent Graves' patients showed a TCR diversity that was lower than that of newly diagnosed ones. Tissue studied was limited to peripheral blood, excluding thyroid tissue.

These same records also appear under a second study, on T cells in Graves' hyperthyroidism and ophthalmopathy. According to that study: Clonotypes that were expanded in thyroid above 0.001 mostly appeared in blood too.

This chain connects TRBV7-3 to TRBJ2-2, with D unclear. The TCR sequence derives from a woman between 18 and 29 years old with Graves disease. Sequencing was performed on peripheral blood mononuclear cells (PBMCs), taken at new diagnosis, from a patient treated with antithyroid drugs. CDR3: CASSLRPGELFF. CDR3 nucleotide sequence: TGTGCCAGCAGCTTACGGCCCGGGGAGCTGTTTTTT.